This T cell receptor (beta chain) emerged from a study of shared clonotypes between healthy human individuals. Germline values: CDR1 MNHEY, CDR2 SVGAGI. This CDR3 comprises 14 residues. Trimming pared 4 bases from V and 2 bases from J, leaving 11 bases between. Using immunoSEQ multiplex PCR, the repertoire was profiled, and TCRdb retains in-frame clones only, with some absent. The sample lists just over 2,000,000 clones, 95% occurring once. The specimen sequenced was naive CD4+ T cells sorted from blood. Sample subset: CD45RA+ positively selected. The clonotype originates from a man aged 18 to 29 in good health. This chain connects TRBV6-5 to TRBJ1-2, with D possibly TRBD1 on 5 matching bases. The CDR3 bases are TGTGCCAGCAGTTCCCCCCGGGACAACTATGGCTACACCTTC. Its translation is CASSSPRDNYGYTF.